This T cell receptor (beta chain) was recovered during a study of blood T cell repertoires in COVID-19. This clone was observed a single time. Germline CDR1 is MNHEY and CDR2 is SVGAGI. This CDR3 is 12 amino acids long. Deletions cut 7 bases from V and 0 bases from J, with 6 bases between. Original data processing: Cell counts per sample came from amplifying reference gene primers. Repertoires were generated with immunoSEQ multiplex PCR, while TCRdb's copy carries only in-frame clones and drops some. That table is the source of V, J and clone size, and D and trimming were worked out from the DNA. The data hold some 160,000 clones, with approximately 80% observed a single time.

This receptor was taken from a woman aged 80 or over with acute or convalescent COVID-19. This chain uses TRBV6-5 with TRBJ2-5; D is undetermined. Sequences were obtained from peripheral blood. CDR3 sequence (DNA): TGTGCCAGCACCCCGGACCAAGAGACCCAGTACTTC. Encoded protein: CASTPDQETQYF.